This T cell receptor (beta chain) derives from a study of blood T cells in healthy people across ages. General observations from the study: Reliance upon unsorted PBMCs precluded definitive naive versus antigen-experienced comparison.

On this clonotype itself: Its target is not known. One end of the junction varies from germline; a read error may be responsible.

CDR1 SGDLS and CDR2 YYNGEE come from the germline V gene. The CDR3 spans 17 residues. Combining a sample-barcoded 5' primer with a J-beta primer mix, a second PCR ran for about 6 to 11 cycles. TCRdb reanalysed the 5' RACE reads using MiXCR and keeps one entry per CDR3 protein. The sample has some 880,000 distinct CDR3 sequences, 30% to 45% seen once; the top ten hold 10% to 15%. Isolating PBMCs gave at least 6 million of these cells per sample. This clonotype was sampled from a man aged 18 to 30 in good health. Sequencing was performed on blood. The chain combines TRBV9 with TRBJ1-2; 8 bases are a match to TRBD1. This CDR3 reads CASSVDRETGANYVYTF. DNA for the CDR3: TGTGCCAGCAGCGTGGACAGGGAAACCGGAGCTAACTATGTCTACACCTTC.